The next 24 T cell receptor beta chains were all read from a single sample in a study of cytomegalovirus exposure and HLA in healthy donors. The PCR used 60 Vbeta and 13 Jbeta primers. Some clones are missing from TCRdb's copy, which holds only in-frame ones; the method was immunoSEQ multiplex PCR. This table has around 130,000 clones, around 81% appearing once. The sequenced sample consisted of PBMCs. Source of these receptors: a middle-aged woman in good health and CMV-seronegative.

The rearrangement links TRBV2 to TRBJ2-3; D might be TRBD2 (5 bases). Per germline, CDR1 SNHLY and CDR2 FYNNEI. Trimming left V 4 bases short and J 6 bases short, with 17 bases between. CDR3 size: 15 residues. DNA for the CDR3: TGTGCCAGCAGTGGCGGGCTAGCCGGCGCCGATACGCAGTATTTT. This codes for CASSGGLAGADTQYF.

This clone was observed a handful of times. Other DNA sequences in this specimen translate into the identical CDR3. The chain links TRBV7-2 to TRBJ2-2, with TRBD2 identical over 13 bases. This CDR3 is 16 amino acids long. Germline V CDR1 and CDR2: SGHTA, FQGNSA. V trimming: 5 bases; J trimming: 7 bases; junction bases outside the gene matches: 7. CDR3 sequence (DNA): TGTGCCAGCAGCCTCACTAGCGGGAGGGCCAGCGGGGAGCTGTTTTTT. This gives the protein CASSLTSGRASGELFF.

The rearrangement joins TRBV4-1 to TRBJ2-5; 12 bases match TRBD1. Unmatched junction bases numbered 13, after V lost 3 bases and J lost 5 bases. Germline CDR1 reads MGHRA; CDR2 reads YSYEKL. The CDR3 runs to 18 residues. The DNA for the CDR3 is TGCGCCAGCAGCCATCTCGCTCCGGGACAGGGGGCCGGGGAGACCCAGTACTTC. Protein: CASSHLAPGQGAGETQYF.

The V call is TRBV4-2, the J call TRBJ2-5; 12 bases align to TRBD2. The CDR3 extends over 17 amino acids. Germline assignment: CDR1 LGHNA and CDR2 YNFKEQ. Losses at the gene ends were 0 bases for V and 4 bases for J; bases not matched to a gene: 6. The CDR3 coding sequence is TGTGCCAGCAGCCAAGAGGGGACTAGCGGGCCCCTAGAGACCCAGTACTTC. Its translation is CASSQEGTSGPLETQYF.

The chain couples TRBV4-1 to TRBJ2-2, with a possible D match to TRBD1 (6 bases). Germline loops: CDR1 MGHRA, CDR2 YSYEKL. This CDR3 contains 15 residues. Trimming left V 6 bases short and J 1 base short, with 12 bases between. This CDR3 reads CASSLRQVNTGELFF. The CDR3 DNA sequence: TGCGCCAGCAGTTTAAGACAGGTGAACACCGGGGAGCTGTTTTTT.

The rearrangement uses TRBV19 and TRBJ2-7; 8 bases are a match to TRBD2. V was pared by 2 bases and J by 3 bases, with 6 bases of the junction left unmatched. Looked up from germline, CDR1 is LNHDA and CDR2 is SQIVND (reference sequence). The CDR3 contains 15 residues. The DNA for the CDR3 is TGTGCCAGTAGTATAAATTCCGGGGGGGTCTACGAGCAGTACTTC. Its protein product is CASSINSGGVYEQYF.

The J gene is TRBJ2-1, the V gene TRBV27, with a tentative D call TRBD2 (6 bases). V lost 3 bases and J lost 0, with 9 bases in between. The CDR3 has 15 amino acids. Germline loops: CDR1 MNHEY, CDR2 SMNVEV (reference sequence). The DNA for the CDR3 is TGTGCCAGCAGTTTGGAGGGTAACTCCTACAATGAGCAGTTCTTC. Translated, it gives CASSLEGNSYNEQFF.

The chain employs TRBV19 and TRBJ2-7; 10 bases map to TRBD2. Germline loops: CDR1 LNHDA, CDR2 SQIVND (reference sequence). V dropped 5 bases and J dropped 3; count of bases not matched to a gene: 1. CDR3 length: 13 amino acids. The CDR3 loop reads CASSWTSGYEQYF. The CDR3 bases are TGTGCCAGTAGTTGGACTAGCGGCTACGAGCAGTACTTC. The whole variable domain, filled in from reference TRBV19 and TRBJ2-7, reads DGGITQSPKYLFRKEGQNVTLSCEQNLNHDAMYWYRQDPGQGLRLIYYSQIVNDFQKGDIAEGYSVSREKKESFPLTVTSAQKNPTAFYLCASSWTSGYEQYFGPGTRLTVT.

The chain combines TRBV9 with TRBJ2-1, with no clear D. CDR1 is SGDLS, CDR2 YYNGEE, per germline. The CDR3 has 15 amino acids. V lost 4 bases, J lost 1 base, and 12 bases lay in between. CDR3 residues: CASSPGAESYNEQFF. For the CDR3, the DNA is TGTGCCAGCAGCCCCGGAGCTGAGTCCTACAATGAGCAGTTCTTC.

V usage is TRBV6-5 and J usage is TRBJ2-7; D might be TRBD2 (5 bases). The ends were cut back, 0 bases at V and 6 bases at J, with 15 bases in the middle. Germline assignment: CDR1 MNHEY and CDR2 SVGAGI. The CDR3 loop spans 15 amino acids. CDR3: CASSYSSRGKLEQYF. DNA of the CDR3: TGTGCCAGCAGTTACTCTTCTCGGGGAAAACTCGAGCAGTACTTC.

The CDR3 DNA reads TGTGCCAGCAGCCGGAACAGGGCTGGTACAGATACGCAGTATTTT. Translated, it gives CASSRNRAGTDTQYF. J is TRBJ2-3 and V is TRBV7-8, with a possible D match to TRBD1 (6 bases). This CDR3 is 15 amino acids long. V was shortened by 5 bases and J by 3 bases, with 15 bases between the two germline ends. Germline CDR1 and CDR2: SGHVS and FQNEAQ.

This clone has just a few counts. The chain recombines TRBV10-3 with TRBJ1-1; a weak D match, TRBD1 (6 bases). Germline CDR1 reads ENHRY; CDR2 reads SYGVKD. V shed 5 bases and J shed 1 base, with 11 bases lying between them. The CDR3 runs to 14 residues. CDR3 in amino acids: CAISIKQGNTEAFF. CDR3 bases: TGTGCCATCAGTATTAAACAGGGGAACACTGAAGCTTTCTTT.

The chain joins TRBV30 to TRBJ2-5, with D tentatively TRBD1 (5 bases). Trimming took 2 bases from V and 5 from J, leaving 9 bases between them. The CDR3 is made up of 12 amino acids. CDR1 is GTSNPN and CDR2 is SVGIG in the germline V gene (reference sequence). The CDR3 loop reads CAWSPGHETQYF. The CDR3 DNA follows: TGTGCCTGGAGTCCAGGGCACGAGACCCAGTACTTC.

V and J are TRBV18 and TRBJ1-1; 8 bases align to TRBD1. The germline CDR1 and CDR2 sequences are KGHSH and LQKENI. V was pared by 4 bases and J by 0 bases, with 10 bases of the junction left unmatched. CDR3 length: 17 amino acids. As DNA, the CDR3 is TGTGCCAGCTCACAGGACAGGGAGATTTGGGTGAACACTGAAGCTTTCTTT. It yields the protein CASSQDREIWVNTEAFF.

The chain carries TRBV2 and TRBJ2-7, with a tentative D call TRBD1 (6 bases). CDR1 SNHLY and CDR2 FYNNEI come from the germline V gene. CDR3 size: 15 residues. Trimming shortened V by 6 bases and J by 3 bases, and 18 bases separated the two germline ends. The CDR3 protein is CASSVDRDKFYEQYF. CDR3 nucleotides: TGTGCCAGCAGCGTCGACCGGGACAAGTTCTACGAGCAGTACTTC.

The V call is TRBV7-3, the J call TRBJ2-1; possibly TRBD2 for D (7 bases). Trimming removed 3 bases from V and 4 bases from J, with 19 bases in between. The germline V gene has CDR1 SGHTA and CDR2 FQGTGA. This CDR3 is built from 17 residues. The CDR3 sequence is CASSLMGGGPLYNEQFF. As DNA, the CDR3 is TGTGCCAGCAGCTTGATGGGGGGGGGCCCCCTTTACAATGAGCAGTTCTTC.

The chain employs TRBV9 and TRBJ1-2; 11 nucleotides agree with TRBD1. J was trimmed by 11 bases and V by 4 bases; bases with no gene match: 4. There are 12 residues in the CDR3. Germline loops: CDR1 SGDLS, CDR2 YYNGEE. In nucleotides, the CDR3 is TGTGCCAGCAGCATCGGGACAGGGGGTTACACCTTC. Its translation is CASSIGTGGYTF.

V and J are TRBV11-3 and TRBJ2-1; 9 bases agree with TRBD2. The length of the CDR3 is 14 residues. CDR1 is SGHNT and CDR2 is YENEEA in the germline V gene. Trimming took 6 bases from V and 4 from J; bases not matched to a gene: 4. The CDR3 spells CASSSGLAYNEQFF. The CDR3 DNA reads TGTGCCAGCAGTTCGGGACTAGCATACAATGAGCAGTTCTTC.

V gene TRBV5-1 combines with J gene TRBJ1-1; perhaps TRBD1 as D (6 bases). The V gene's germline CDR1 is SGHRS and CDR2 YFSETQ. Trimming removed 3 bases at V and 7 bases at J, with 10 bases between. The CDR3 runs to 12 residues. The CDR3 region has the DNA TGCGCCAGCAGCTCCCAGGGGATTGAAGCTTTCTTT. Amino acids: CASSSQGIEAFF.

V is TRBV7-8 and J is TRBJ2-7, with a possible D match to TRBD2 (7 bases). The V and J ends lost 5 bases and 6 bases respectively, with 20 bases between them. Germline lookup yields CDR1 SGHVS and CDR2 FQNEAQ. This CDR3 is 15 amino acids long. CDR3 region: CASSPPGGGPREQYF. The CDR3 bases are TGTGCCAGCAGCCCTCCGGGGGGCGGGCCCCGCGAGCAGTACTTC.

The chain employs TRBV19 and TRBJ2-2; the D gene is possibly TRBD2 (6 bases). CDR1 and CDR2 from the germline V gene are LNHDA and SQIVND (reference sequence). Between the trimmed V and J ends, which lost 1 base and 4 bases, there was a span of 10 bases. The CDR3 sequence is 15 residues long. The CDR3 region has the DNA TGTGCCAGTAGTATAGGCGGGGTCCCCACCGGGGAGCTGTTTTTT. Its translation: CASSIGGVPTGELFF.

CDR3 amino acids: CACRSLAGYNEQFF. CDR3 DNA sequence: TGTGCCTGTAGAAGTTTAGCGGGGTACAATGAGCAGTTCTTC. This chain connects TRBV30 to TRBJ2-1, with 8 bases lining up with TRBD2. Per germline, CDR1 GTSNPN and CDR2 SVGIG (reference sequence). The CDR3 contains 14 residues. The J segment lost 4 bases and the V segment lost 6 bases, leaving 8 bases of the junction unmatched.

V is TRBV5-1 and J is TRBJ1-1, with a possible D match to TRBD1 (6 bases). CDR3 size: 17 residues. V was trimmed by 0 bases and J by 0 bases, leaving 15 bases between them. Germline loops: CDR1 SGHRS, CDR2 YFSETQ. The CDR3 loop is CASSLATRGTMNTEAFF. CDR3 nucleotides: TGCGCCAGCAGCTTGGCAACCAGGGGAACGATGAACACTGAAGCTTTCTTT.

This chain links TRBV28 with TRBJ1-5, with 9 positions matching TRBD1. After removal of 5 bases from V and 0 bases from J, the junction contained 11 bases not matched to a gene. CDR1 and CDR2 from the germline V gene are MDHEN and SYDVKM. This CDR3 spans 18 amino acids. CDR3 region: CASSMGQGSRFSNQPQHF. CDR3 in DNA: TGTGCCAGCAGTATGGGACAGGGTAGTCGTTTTAGCAATCAGCCCCAGCATTTT.